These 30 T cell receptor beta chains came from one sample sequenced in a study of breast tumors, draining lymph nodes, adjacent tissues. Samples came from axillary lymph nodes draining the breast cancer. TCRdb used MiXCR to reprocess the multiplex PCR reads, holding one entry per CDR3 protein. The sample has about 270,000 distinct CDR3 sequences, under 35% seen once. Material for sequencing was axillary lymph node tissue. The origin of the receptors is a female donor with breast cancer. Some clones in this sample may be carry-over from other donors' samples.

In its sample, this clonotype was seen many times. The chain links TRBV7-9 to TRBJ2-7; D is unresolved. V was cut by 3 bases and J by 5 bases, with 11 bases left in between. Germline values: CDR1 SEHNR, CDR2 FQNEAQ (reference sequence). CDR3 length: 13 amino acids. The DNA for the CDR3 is TGTGCCAGCAGCTTTCCAGCTCCTAACGAGCAGTACTTC. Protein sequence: CASSFPAPNEQYF.

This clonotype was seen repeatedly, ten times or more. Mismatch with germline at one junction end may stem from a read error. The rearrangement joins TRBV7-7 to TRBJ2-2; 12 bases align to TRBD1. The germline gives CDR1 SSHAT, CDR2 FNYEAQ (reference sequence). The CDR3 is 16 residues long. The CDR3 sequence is CASSKGQGANGGELFF. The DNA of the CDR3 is TGTGCTAGCAGCAAGGGACAGGGGGCGAATGGCGGGGAGCTGTTTTTT.

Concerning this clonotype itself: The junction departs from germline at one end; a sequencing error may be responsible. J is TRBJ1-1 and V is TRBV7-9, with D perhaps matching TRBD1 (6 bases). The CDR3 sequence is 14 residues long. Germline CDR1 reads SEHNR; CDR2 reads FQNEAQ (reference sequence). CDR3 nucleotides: TGTGTCAGCAGCTACGACAGGCTGAACACTGAAGCTTTCTTT. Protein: CVSSYDRLNTEAFF.

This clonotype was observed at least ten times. The CDR3 loop reads CSVERTGRDNEQFF. CDR3 coding DNA: TGCAGCGTTGAGCGGACAGGGAGGGACAATGAGCAGTTCTTC. The chain combines TRBV29-1 with TRBJ2-1; possible D gene TRBD1, 8 bases. The CDR3 has 14 residues. Germline V gives CDR1 SQVTM, CDR2 ANQGSEA. V shed 3 bases and J shed 5 bases, with 14 bases lying between them.

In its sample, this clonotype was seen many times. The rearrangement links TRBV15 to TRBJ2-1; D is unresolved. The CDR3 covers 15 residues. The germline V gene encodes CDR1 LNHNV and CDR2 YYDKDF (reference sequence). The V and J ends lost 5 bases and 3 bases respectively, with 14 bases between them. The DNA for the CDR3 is TGTGCCACCAGCGATGACTCGGTGAACTACAATGAGCAGTTCTTC. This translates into CATSDDSVNYNEQFF.

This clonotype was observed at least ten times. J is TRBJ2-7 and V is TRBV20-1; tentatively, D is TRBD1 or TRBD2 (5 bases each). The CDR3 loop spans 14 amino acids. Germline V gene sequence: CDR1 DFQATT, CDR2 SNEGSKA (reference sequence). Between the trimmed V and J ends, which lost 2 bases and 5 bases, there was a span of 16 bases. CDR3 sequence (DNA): TGCAGTGCTAGAACCCCCCGAGGGGTGAACGAGCAGTACTTC. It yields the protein CSARTPRGVNEQYF.

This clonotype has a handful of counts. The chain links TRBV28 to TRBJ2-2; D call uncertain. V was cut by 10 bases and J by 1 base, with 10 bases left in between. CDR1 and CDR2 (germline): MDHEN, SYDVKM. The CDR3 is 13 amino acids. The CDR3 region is CATHTRNTGELFF. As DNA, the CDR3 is TGTGCCACCCATACGAGGAACACCGGGGAGCTGTTTTTT.

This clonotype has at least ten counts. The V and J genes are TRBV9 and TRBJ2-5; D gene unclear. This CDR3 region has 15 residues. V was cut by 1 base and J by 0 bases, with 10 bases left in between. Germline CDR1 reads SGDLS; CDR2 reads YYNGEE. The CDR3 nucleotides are TGTGCCAGCAGCGTATCCGGACGGAACCAAGAGACCCAGTACTTC. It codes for CASSVSGRNQETQYF.

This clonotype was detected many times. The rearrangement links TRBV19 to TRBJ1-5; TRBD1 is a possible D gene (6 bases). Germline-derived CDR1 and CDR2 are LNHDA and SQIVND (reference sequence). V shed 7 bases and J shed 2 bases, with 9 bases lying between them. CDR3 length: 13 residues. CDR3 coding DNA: TGTGCCAGTAAGGGGGGTGGCAATCAGCCCCAGCATTTT. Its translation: CASKGGGNQPQHF.

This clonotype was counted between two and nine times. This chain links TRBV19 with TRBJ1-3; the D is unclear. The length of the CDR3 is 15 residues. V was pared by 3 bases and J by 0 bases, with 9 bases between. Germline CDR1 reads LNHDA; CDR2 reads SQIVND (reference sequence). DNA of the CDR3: TGTGCCAGTAGTATCGAGTTCAGCTCTGGAAACACCATATATTTT. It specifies CASSIEFSSGNTIYF.

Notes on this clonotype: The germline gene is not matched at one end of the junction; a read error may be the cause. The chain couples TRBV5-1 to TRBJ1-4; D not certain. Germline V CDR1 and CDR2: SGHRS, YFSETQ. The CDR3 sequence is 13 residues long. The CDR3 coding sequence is TGCGCCAGCAGCCCCGAACTGGATGAAAACCTGTTTTTT. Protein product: CASSPELDENLFF.

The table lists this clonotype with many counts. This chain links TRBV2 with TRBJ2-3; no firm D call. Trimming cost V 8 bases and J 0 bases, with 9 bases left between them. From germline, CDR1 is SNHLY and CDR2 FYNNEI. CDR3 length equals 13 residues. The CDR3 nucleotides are TGTGCCAGCTCGCCTACTAGCACAGATACGCAGTATTTT. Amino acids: CASSPTSTDTQYF.

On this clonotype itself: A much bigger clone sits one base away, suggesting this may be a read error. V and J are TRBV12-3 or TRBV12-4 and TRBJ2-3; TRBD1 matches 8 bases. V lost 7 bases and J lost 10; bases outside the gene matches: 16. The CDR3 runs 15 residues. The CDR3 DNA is TGTGCCAGCACCCAACAGGGGGGTATTGGGGATGCGCAGTATTTT. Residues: CASTQQGGIGDAQYF.

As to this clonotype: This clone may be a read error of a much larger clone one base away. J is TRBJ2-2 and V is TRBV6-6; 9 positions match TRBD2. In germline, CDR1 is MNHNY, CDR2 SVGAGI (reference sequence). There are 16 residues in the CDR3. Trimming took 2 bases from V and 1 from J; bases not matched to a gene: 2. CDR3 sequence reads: CASSYTSGRNTGELFF. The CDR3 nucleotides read TGTGCCAGCAGTTACACTAGCGGGCGGAACACCGGGGAGCTGTTTTTT.

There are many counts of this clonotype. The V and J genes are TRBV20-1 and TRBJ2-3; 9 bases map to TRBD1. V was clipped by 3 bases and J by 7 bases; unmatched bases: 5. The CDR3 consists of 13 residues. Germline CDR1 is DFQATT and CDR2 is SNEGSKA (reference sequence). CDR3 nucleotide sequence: TGCAGTGCTAGGGGACAGGGTCATCATACGCAGTATTTT. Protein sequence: CSARGQGHHTQYF.

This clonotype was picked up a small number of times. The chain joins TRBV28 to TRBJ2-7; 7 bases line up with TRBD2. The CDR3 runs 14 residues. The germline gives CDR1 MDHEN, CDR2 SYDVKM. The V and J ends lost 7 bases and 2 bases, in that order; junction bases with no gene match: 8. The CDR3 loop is CASTIRGETYEQYF. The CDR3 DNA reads TGTGCCAGCACCATTCGGGGGGAAACCTACGAGCAGTACTTC.

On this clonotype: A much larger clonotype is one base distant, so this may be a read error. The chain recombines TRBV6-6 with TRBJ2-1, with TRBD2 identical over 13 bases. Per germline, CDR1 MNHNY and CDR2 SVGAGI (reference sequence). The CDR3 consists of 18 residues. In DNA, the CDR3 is TGTGCCAGCTGGAACAGTAGACTAGCGGGAGGTCGCTACGATGAGCAGTTCTTC. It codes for CASWNSRLAGGRYDEQFF.

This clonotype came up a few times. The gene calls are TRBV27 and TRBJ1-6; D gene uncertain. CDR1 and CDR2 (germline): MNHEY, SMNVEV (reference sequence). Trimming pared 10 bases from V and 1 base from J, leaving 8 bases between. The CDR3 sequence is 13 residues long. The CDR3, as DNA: TGTGCCACTTCGGAATCCTATAATTCACCCCTCCACTTT. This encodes CATSESYNSPLHF.

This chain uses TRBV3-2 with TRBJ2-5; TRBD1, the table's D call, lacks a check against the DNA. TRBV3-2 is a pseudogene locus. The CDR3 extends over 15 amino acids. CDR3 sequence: CASSPHRKGEETQYF. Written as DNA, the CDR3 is TGTGCCAGCAGCCCTCACAGAAAGGGGGAGGAGACCCAGTACTTC.

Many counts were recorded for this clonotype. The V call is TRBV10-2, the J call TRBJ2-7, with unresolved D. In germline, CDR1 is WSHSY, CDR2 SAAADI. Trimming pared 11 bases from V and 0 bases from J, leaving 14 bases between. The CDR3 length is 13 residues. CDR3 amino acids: CAGSSGSSYEQYF. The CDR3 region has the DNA TGCGCCGGTTCCTCAGGCAGCTCCTACGAGCAGTACTTC.

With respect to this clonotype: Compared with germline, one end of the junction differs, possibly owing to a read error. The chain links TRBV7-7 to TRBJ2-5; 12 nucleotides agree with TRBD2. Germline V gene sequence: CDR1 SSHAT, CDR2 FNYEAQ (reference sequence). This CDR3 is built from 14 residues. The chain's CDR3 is CASSQTSGRGTQYF. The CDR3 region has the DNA TGTGCTAGCAGCCAGACTAGCGGGAGAGGGACCCAGTACTTT.

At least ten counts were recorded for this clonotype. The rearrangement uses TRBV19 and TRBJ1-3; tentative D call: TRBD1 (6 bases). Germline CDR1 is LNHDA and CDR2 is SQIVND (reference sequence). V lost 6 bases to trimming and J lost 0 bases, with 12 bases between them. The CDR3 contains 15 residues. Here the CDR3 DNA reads TGTGCCAGTAGCCGGGGGACAAGCTCTGGAAACACCATATATTTT. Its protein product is CASSRGTSSGNTIYF.

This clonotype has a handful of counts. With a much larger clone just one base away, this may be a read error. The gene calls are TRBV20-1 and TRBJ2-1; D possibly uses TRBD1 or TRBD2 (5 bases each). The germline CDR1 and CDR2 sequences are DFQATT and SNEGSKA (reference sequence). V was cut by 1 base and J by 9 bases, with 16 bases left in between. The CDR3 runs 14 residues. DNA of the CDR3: TGCAGTGCTAGAGTCATGTCCCTAGGGACTGAGCAGTTCTTC. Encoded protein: CSARVMSLGTEQFF.

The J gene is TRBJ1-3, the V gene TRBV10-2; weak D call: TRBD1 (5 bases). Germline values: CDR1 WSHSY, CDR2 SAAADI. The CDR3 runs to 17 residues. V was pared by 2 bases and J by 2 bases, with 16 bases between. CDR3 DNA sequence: TGCGCCAGCAGTGAGCTAGCGCGCTCAGGGCCTGGAAACACCATATATTTT. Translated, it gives CASSELARSGPGNTIYF.

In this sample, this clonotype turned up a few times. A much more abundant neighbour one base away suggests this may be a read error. Here the CDR3 DNA reads TGTGCCAGCAGCTTGTGGGGGATAAACTATGGCTACGCCTTC. Translated: CASSLWGINYGYAF. This rearrangement joins TRBV7-2 to TRBJ1-2, with a weak D call TRBD1 (5 bases). Germline V CDR1 and CDR2: SGHTA, FQGNSA. The CDR3 is 14 residues long. Using reference TRBV7-2 and TRBJ1-2 for the parts outside the CDR3, the full variable domain is GAGVSQSPSNKVTEKGKDVELRCDPISGHTALYWYRQSLGQGLEFLIYFQGNSAPDKSGLPSDRFSAERTGGSVSTLTIQRTQQEDSAVYLCASSLWGINYGYAFGSGTRLTVV.

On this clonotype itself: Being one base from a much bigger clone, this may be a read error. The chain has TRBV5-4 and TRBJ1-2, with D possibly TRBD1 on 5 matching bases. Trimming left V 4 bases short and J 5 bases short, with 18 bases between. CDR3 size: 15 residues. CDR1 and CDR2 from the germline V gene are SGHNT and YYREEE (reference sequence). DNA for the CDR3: TGTGCCAGCAGCCAACCGGGACCGGGGCTTTATGGCTACACCTTC. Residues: CASSQPGPGLYGYTF. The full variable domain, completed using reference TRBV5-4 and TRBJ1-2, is ETGVTQSPTHLIKTRGQQVTLRCSSQSGHNTVSWYQQALGQGPQFIFQYYREEENGRGNFPPRFSGLQFPNYSSELNVNALELDDSALYLCASSQPGPGLYGYTFGSGTRLTVV.

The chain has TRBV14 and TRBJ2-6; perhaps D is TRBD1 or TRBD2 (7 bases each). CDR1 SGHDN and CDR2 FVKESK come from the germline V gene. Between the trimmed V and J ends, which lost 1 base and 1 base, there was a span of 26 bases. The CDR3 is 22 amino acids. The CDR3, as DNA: TGTGCCAGCAGCCAAGTTGGGGGGGGAGTGGGACAGTCAAAATCTGGGGCCAACGTCCTGACTTTC. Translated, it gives CASSQVGGGVGQSKSGANVLTF.

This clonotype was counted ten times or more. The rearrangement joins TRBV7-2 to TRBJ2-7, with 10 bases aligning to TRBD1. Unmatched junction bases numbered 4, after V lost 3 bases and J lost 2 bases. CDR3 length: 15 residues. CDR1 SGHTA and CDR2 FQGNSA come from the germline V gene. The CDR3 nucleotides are TGTGCCAGCAGCTTCAGACAGGGGGCCGCCTACGAGCAGTACTTC. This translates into CASSFRQGAAYEQYF.

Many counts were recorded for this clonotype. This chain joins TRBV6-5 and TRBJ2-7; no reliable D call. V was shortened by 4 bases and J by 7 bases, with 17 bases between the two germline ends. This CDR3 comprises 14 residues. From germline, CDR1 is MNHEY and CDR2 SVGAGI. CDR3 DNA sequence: TGTGCCAGCAGTTTCTTTTCAGCGTATAAGGAGCAGTACTTC. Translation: CASSFFSAYKEQYF.

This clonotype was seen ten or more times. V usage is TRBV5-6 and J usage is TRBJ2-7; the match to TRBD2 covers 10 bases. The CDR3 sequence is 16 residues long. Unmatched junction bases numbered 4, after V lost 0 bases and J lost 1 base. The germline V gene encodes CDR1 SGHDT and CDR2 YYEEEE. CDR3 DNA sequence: TGTGCCAGCAGCTTGGTCCCTAGCGGGAGTTCCTACGAGCAGTACTTC. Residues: CASSLVPSGSSYEQYF.